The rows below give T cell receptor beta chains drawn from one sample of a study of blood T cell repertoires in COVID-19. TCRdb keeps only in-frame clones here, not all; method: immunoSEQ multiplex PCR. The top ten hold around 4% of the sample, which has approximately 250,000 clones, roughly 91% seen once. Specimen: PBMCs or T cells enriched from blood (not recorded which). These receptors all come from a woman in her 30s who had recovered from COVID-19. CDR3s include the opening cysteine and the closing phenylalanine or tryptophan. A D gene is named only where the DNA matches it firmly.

CDR3 DNA: TGTGCCAGCAGCGTAGGGTCGGGGAACTATGGCTACACCTTC
CDR3 protein: CASSVGSGNYGYTF
V gene: TRBV9
D gene: -
J gene: TRBJ1-2

CDR3 DNA: TGTGCCAGTAGTTCGCGCAGCAATCAGCCCCAGCATTTT
CDR3 protein: CASSSRSNQPQHF
V gene: TRBV19
D gene: -
J gene: TRBJ1-5

CDR3 DNA: TGTGCCAGTAGTATAGTAGGGCAGGGCGGCCATCAGCCCCAGCATTTT
CDR3 protein: CASSIVGQGGHQPQHF
V gene: TRBV19
D gene: -
J gene: TRBJ1-5

CDR3 DNA: TGTGCCAGCAGTGCGACAGGGACTAGTAACTATGGCTACACCTTC
CDR3 protein: CASSATGTSNYGYTF
V gene: TRBV28
D gene: TRBD1
J gene: TRBJ1-2

CDR3 DNA: TGTGCCGGTTCCCAGGGGGCGCGTCGGGAGACCCAGTACTTC
CDR3 protein: CAGSQGARRETQYF
V gene: TRBV28
D gene: TRBD1
J gene: TRBJ2-5

CDR3 DNA: TGTGCCTGGAGTGGTCCCGGGACAGGGCCGGGCACTGAAGCTTTCTTT
CDR3 protein: CAWSGPGTGPGTEAFF
V gene: TRBV30
D gene: TRBD1
J gene: TRBJ1-1

CDR3 DNA: TGTGCCAGCAGTTTGGAGGGAGGGCCCATCGAGCAGTACTTC
CDR3 protein: CASSLEGGPIEQYF
V gene: TRBV27
D gene: TRBD2
J gene: TRBJ2-7

CDR3 DNA: TGTGCCAGTACCCAGGGTTGGAACACTGAAGCTTTCTTT
CDR3 protein: CASTQGWNTEAFF
V gene: TRBV19
D gene: -
J gene: TRBJ1-1

CDR3 DNA: TGTGCCAGCAGTTTTACCGGGACAGGGAGTTCACCCCTCCACTTT
CDR3 protein: CASSFTGTGSSPLHF
V gene: TRBV28
D gene: TRBD1
J gene: TRBJ1-6

CDR3 DNA: TGTGCCAGTGCGCACAGGGGGAATGTAGGCTACACCTTC
CDR3 protein: CASAHRGNVGYTF
V gene: TRBV19
D gene: TRBD1
J gene: TRBJ1-2

CDR3 DNA: TGTGCCAGCAGTAGGGGGGGGACAGGGAACACCGGGGAGCTGTTTTTT
CDR3 protein: CASSRGGTGNTGELFF
V gene: TRBV27
D gene: -
J gene: TRBJ2-2